Sequencing of this T cell receptor beta chain was carried out in a study of blood T cell repertoires in COVID-19. Looking at the study overall: The United States, Italy and Spain were the sources of the acute and convalescent COVID-19 samples.

In the original processing: Reference gene primer amplification gave nucleated cell count estimates. The repertoire was sequenced with immunoSEQ multiplex PCR; TCRdb's copy has only in-frame clones and lacks some. That table supplies the V and J calls and clone size; D and trimming were determined from the DNA. In the table there are over 200,000 clones, over 75% of which are singletons. Germline CDR1 WNHNN, CDR2 SYGVQD (reference sequence). The CDR3 has 15 amino acids. Trimming took 2 bases from V and 4 from J; bases not matched to a gene: 8. Sequenced material: peripheral blood. This TCR came from a man aged 35-49 years with active or convalescent COVID-19. V is TRBV10-1 and J is TRBJ2-7; 7 bases align to TRBD1. CDR3 in DNA: TGCGCCAGCAGTGAGGGCCCCGGGACAGTATACGAGCAGTACTTC. The encoded protein is CASSEGPGTVYEQYF.